One T cell receptor (beta chain) is described in this entry. Its matching antigen is unknown. This entry is derived from a study of cytomegalovirus exposure and HLA in healthy donors. Study outcomes and limitations: Analyses of presence/absence relied on an assumption of roughly uniform sequencing depth across donors. The only immune exposure information that was available was CMV serostatus.

PCR amplification relied on 60 Vbeta primers (plus 13 Jbeta primers). TCRdb keeps only in-frame clones here, not all; method: immunoSEQ multiplex PCR. Altogether roughly 110,000 clones are present, roughly 80% being singletons, with the ten largest covering 2% to 2.5%. The junction had 3 bases not matched to a gene; V was cut back by 3 bases and J by 0 bases. This CDR3 has 15 residues. CDR1 and CDR2 (germline): MGHRA, YSYEKL. The receptor's source is a man aged 30 to 45 in good health and CMV-seronegative. Sequenced material: PBMCs. The chain employs TRBV4-1 and TRBJ2-3; the match to TRBD2 covers 7 bases. This chain's CDR3 is CASSHLAESTDTQYF. The CDR3 DNA follows: TGCGCCAGCAGCCACCTAGCGGAAAGCACAGATACGCAGTATTTT.